The 2 T cell receptor beta chains in this list originate from one sample, sequenced in a study of cytomegalovirus exposure and HLA in healthy donors. The study ran its PCR with 60 Vbeta and 13 Jbeta primers. Produced via immunoSEQ multiplex PCR; TCRdb's table is partial and in-frame only. Here the sample table reports approximately 110,000 clones. Sequencing was carried out using PBMCs. Receptor source: a man aged 18 to 30 in good health and CMV-seronegative.

This chain uses TRBV7-9 with TRBJ2-7; 10 nucleotides match TRBD2. The germline gives CDR1 SEHNR, CDR2 FQNEAQ (reference sequence). This CDR3 contains 16 residues. Trimming cost V 5 bases and J 1 base; bases outside gene matches: 8. CDR3: CASSGPLAGVSYEQYF. In DNA form, the CDR3 reads TGTGCCAGCAGCGGCCCCCTAGCGGGGGTTTCCTACGAGCAGTACTTC.

The V call is TRBV18, the J call TRBJ1-5; TRBD1 matches 7 bases. V trimming: 3 bases; J trimming: 0 bases; junction bases outside the gene matches: 5. The length of the CDR3 is 16 residues. CDR1 is KGHSH and CDR2 is LQKENI in the germline V gene. This chain's CDR3 is CASSPRDRYSNQPQHF. The DNA for the CDR3 is TGTGCCAGCTCACCCCGGGACAGATATAGCAATCAGCCCCAGCATTTT.